This passage covers 21 T cell receptor beta chains from one sample sequenced in a study of T cell responses to AZD1222 COVID-19 vaccine. Assay: immunoSEQ multiplex PCR; the TCRdb copy retains only in-frame clones and omits some. The sample holds around 190,000 clones, 70% to 90% seen once. This specimen was peripheral blood, taken on day 0 of AZD1222 vaccination. These TCRs come from an adult in good health.

The chain has TRBV9 and TRBJ2-5, with 11 bases lining up with TRBD2. CDR3 length: 16 amino acids. The J segment lost 4 bases and the V segment lost 4 bases, leaving 9 bases of the junction unmatched. In germline, CDR1 is SGDLS, CDR2 YYNGEE. This CDR3 reads CASSPTLAGGRETQYF. CDR3 DNA sequence: TGTGCCAGCAGCCCAACTCTAGCGGGGGGACGAGAGACCCAGTACTTC.

The V call is TRBV24-1, the J call TRBJ2-3; the match to TRBD2 covers 8 bases. This CDR3 is built from 15 residues. Germline V gene sequence: CDR1 KGHDR, CDR2 SFDVKD. V shed 3 bases and J 0 bases; nucleotides not matched to a gene: 1. In DNA, the CDR3 is TGTGCCACCAGTGATGGCGGGGGGAGCACAGATACGCAGTATTTT. This translates into CATSDGGGSTDTQYF.

This chain links TRBV6-5 with TRBJ1-1; a possible D gene is TRBD1 (5 bases). Germline V lookup: CDR1 MNHEY, CDR2 SVGAGI. V was trimmed by 7 bases and J by 3 bases, leaving 15 bases between them. The CDR3 is 14 residues long. CDR3 region: CASTTSTEYTEAFF. The CDR3 DNA reads as TGTGCCAGCACTACCTCGACAGAGTACACTGAAGCTTTCTTT.

This rearrangement joins TRBV28 to TRBJ1-5; TRBD1 might be the D (5 bases). Per germline, CDR1 MDHEN and CDR2 SYDVKM. Deletions cut 6 bases from V and 3 bases from J, with 9 bases between. The CDR3 sequence is 13 residues long. The CDR3 DNA is TGTGCCAGCAGAGGGACCGTCAATCAGCCCCAGCATTTT. It codes for CASRGTVNQPQHF.

This sequence joins TRBV30 and TRBJ1-6, with TRBD1 matching over 7 bases. Trimming cost V 3 bases and J 5 bases; bases outside gene matches: 7. CDR1 is GTSNPN, CDR2 SVGIG, per germline (reference sequence). CDR3 length: 15 amino acids. The CDR3 nucleotides read TGTGCCTGGAGAGAGTCAGGGGGTAATAATTCACCCCTCCACTTT. Residues: CAWRESGGNNSPLHF.

The chain links TRBV28 to TRBJ2-7; tentative D call: TRBD1 (5 bases). V was cut by 5 bases and J by 2 bases, with 13 bases left in between. CDR1 and CDR2 (germline): MDHEN, SYDVKM. The CDR3 contains 14 residues. The CDR3 loop reads CASSPDTNPYEQYF. The CDR3 region has the DNA TGTGCCAGCAGTCCGGACACTAATCCCTACGAGCAGTACTTC.

This chain joins TRBV5-1 and TRBJ2-2; TRBD1 aligns across 8 bases. Trimming removed 0 bases from V and 9 bases from J; junction bases left unmatched: 7. In germline, CDR1 is SGHRS, CDR2 YFSETQ. This CDR3 contains 15 residues. The CDR3 is CASSLGQGRARELFF. Here the CDR3 DNA reads TGCGCCAGCAGCTTGGGACAGGGGAGAGCCCGGGAGCTGTTTTTT.

This clone has only one observation. The chain couples TRBV5-4 to TRBJ2-1; 7 positions match TRBD2. Germline trimming cut 0 bases from V and 5 bases from J; bases unmatched to any gene: 5. CDR3 length: 15 residues. CDR1 is SGHNT and CDR2 is YYREEE in the germline V gene (reference sequence). The CDR3 loop reads CASSLELAPHNEQFF. DNA for the CDR3: TGTGCCAGCAGCTTGGAACTAGCGCCCCACAATGAGCAGTTCTTC.

V usage is TRBV29-1 and J usage is TRBJ2-7, with TRBD1 identical over 9 bases. The CDR3 spans 11 residues. Germline V gene data show CDR1 as SQVTM and CDR2 as ANQGSEA. Trimming removed 6 bases from V and 5 bases from J; junction bases left unmatched: 2. The CDR3 DNA reads TGCAGCGTAAGACAGGGGGACGAGCAGTACTTC. This encodes CSVRQGDEQYF.

The CDR3 loop is CASSVTWGTEAFF. The CDR3 DNA follows: TGTGCCAGCAGCGTAACTTGGGGCACTGAAGCTTTCTTT. The chain combines TRBV6-4 with TRBJ1-1; no clear D gene. Trimming cost V 6 bases and J 4 bases, with 12 bases left between them. The CDR3 extends over 13 amino acids. Per the germline V gene, CDR1 is MRHNA and CDR2 is SNTAGT.

J is TRBJ2-2 and V is TRBV5-1; no definite D call. CDR3 length: 14 amino acids. Germline lookup yields CDR1 SGHRS and CDR2 YFSETQ. The germline V and J ends were trimmed by 4 bases and 1 base, with 8 bases remaining between them. This CDR3 reads CASSRNWNTGELFF. The CDR3 coding sequence is TGCGCCAGCAGCCGGAATTGGAACACCGGGGAGCTGTTTTTT.

The genes are TRBV25-1 and TRBJ1-5; no reliable D call. CDR3 length equals 14 residues. CDR1 is MGHDK, CDR2 SYGVNS, per germline. V lost 6 bases, J lost 2 bases, and 11 bases lay in between. The CDR3, as DNA: TGTGCCAGCAGCAACCGGGGAGGCAATCAGCCCCAGCATTTT. It is translated as CASSNRGGNQPQHF.

J is TRBJ2-2 and V is TRBV11-3, with D unresolved. This CDR3 is 16 amino acids long. Trimming removed 5 bases from V and 6 bases from J, with 19 bases in between. The germline CDR1 and CDR2 sequences are SGHNT and YENEEA. CDR3: CASSPSGPAGAGELFF. The CDR3 DNA sequence: TGTGCCAGCAGCCCCTCTGGTCCGGCTGGGGCCGGGGAGCTGTTTTTT.

This chain links TRBV7-2 with TRBJ2-5, with D possibly called TRBD1 or TRBD2 (5 bases each). CDR3 length: 16 residues. The germline V and J ends were trimmed by 7 bases and 0 bases, with 18 bases remaining between them. Germline loops: CDR1 SGHTA, CDR2 FQGNSA. The CDR3 reads CASTPRDGRYQETQYF. As DNA, the CDR3 is TGTGCCAGCACTCCCCGGGACGGTCGTTACCAAGAGACCCAGTACTTC.

V is TRBV27 and J is TRBJ1-5, with D possibly TRBD1 on 6 matching bases. The germline V gene encodes CDR1 MNHEY and CDR2 SMNVEV (reference sequence). The CDR3 spans 16 residues. The V end lost 4 bases, the J end lost 4 bases, and 17 bases lay between the germline ends. The DNA of the CDR3 is TGTGCCAGCAGTTCACAGGGCCGGGGGGCGAATCAGCCCCAGCATTTT. Residues: CASSSQGRGANQPQHF.

CDR3 nucleotide sequence: TGTGCCAGCAGCGGGGAGGGGGCAGGAGTAGATAGCAATCAGCCCCAGCATTTT. As protein: CASSGEGAGVDSNQPQHF. V is TRBV9 and J is TRBJ1-5, with 7 nucleotides matching TRBD1. Trimming removed 3 bases from V and 0 bases from J; junction bases left unmatched: 12. CDR3 length: 18 residues. Germline values: CDR1 SGDLS, CDR2 YYNGEE.

This rearrangement joins TRBV11-3 to TRBJ2-1; D is possibly TRBD1 (5 bases). The CDR3 runs to 14 residues. Between the trimmed V and J ends, which lost 1 base and 2 bases, there was a span of 6 bases. Germline loops: CDR1 SGHNT, CDR2 YENEEA. As DNA, the CDR3 is TGTGCCAGCAGCTTAGGGGGCCCCTACAATGAGCAGTTCTTC. Protein product: CASSLGGPYNEQFF.

V is TRBV6-1 and J is TRBJ2-3, with unresolved D. Germline lookup yields CDR1 MNHNS and CDR2 SASEGT. Trimming stripped 4 bases from V and 5 bases from J, with 19 bases between. The CDR3 is 16 amino acids. This CDR3 reads CASSGISAGLLDTQYF. CDR3 coding DNA: TGTGCCAGCAGTGGTATTTCGGCTGGGCTTCTAGATACGCAGTATTTT.

V is TRBV4-1 and J is TRBJ2-2; 7 bases match TRBD2. CDR1 is MGHRA, CDR2 YSYEKL, per germline. Trimming removed 3 bases from V and 7 bases from J; junction bases left unmatched: 11. The CDR3 is 16 residues long. The CDR3 DNA reads as TGCGCCAGCAGCCATCTGGGGAAAGGGAGGGGCGGGGAGCTGTTTTTT. Translation: CASSHLGKGRGGELFF.

This chain uses TRBV7-9 with TRBJ1-4; 7 bases are a match to TRBD1. Trimming removed 5 bases from V and 3 bases from J; junction bases left unmatched: 12. The CDR3 consists of 17 residues. From germline, CDR1 is SEHNR and CDR2 FQNEAQ (reference sequence). DNA for the CDR3: TGTGCCAGCAGCCCGCCACAGGGGATTGCGTCTAATGAAAAACTGTTTTTT. This codes for CASSPPQGIASNEKLFF.

The V call is TRBV12-2, the J call TRBJ1-1; TRBD1 is taken as the D call from the table, unchecked against the DNA. TRBV12-2 is annotated as a pseudogene. This CDR3 comprises 18 residues. DNA of the CDR3: TGTGCAAGTCGCTTAGCCCCCGTTCAACAGGGACGGGACACTGAAGCTTTCTTT. Its translation: CASRLAPVQQGRDTEAFF.